This T cell receptor beta chain was recovered during a study of patients and donors after allogeneic stem cell transplantation. TCRdb recomputed calls from the RT-PCR reads with MiXCR, one row per CDR3 protein. The sample consists of hundreds of thousands of distinct CDR3 sequences, 16% of them appearing once. Germline V gives CDR1 DFQATT, CDR2 SNEGSKA (reference sequence). Trimming cost V 3 bases and J 3 bases; bases outside gene matches: 10. The CDR3 has 15 amino acids. This clonotype was observed many times. This rearrangement joins TRBV20-1 to TRBJ2-7, with 8 bases fitting TRBD2. The sequenced sample consisted of blood, either unsorted or a sorted T cell fraction (not recorded which). The clonotype originates from a human donor who was either an allogeneic HSCT recipient or a stem cell or donor lymphocyte infusion donor (not recorded which). It is not recorded whose cells these are; they may come from a transplant donor. The DNA of the CDR3 is TGCAGTGCTAGTCCTTCCGGGACTAGTCTCTACGAGCAGTACTTC. This translates into CSASPSGTSLYEQYF.